This T cell receptor (beta chain) was sequenced during a study of blood T cells in healthy people across ages. A J-beta primer mix and a sample-barcoded 5' primer were used in a second PCR of about 6 to 12 cycles. Tagging of each cDNA molecule was performed by a template-switch adaptor with 12 random nucleotides. TCRdb re-called the 5' RACE reads with MiXCR, one entry per CDR3 protein. The sample has fewer than 2,000,000 distinct CDR3 sequences; 34% are singletons. Notes on the study in general: Diversity estimates from one million T cells were considered underestimates.

Staff drew ten milliliters of peripheral blood from each donor. The CDR3 totals 18 residues. Germline loops: CDR1 SGHAT, CDR2 FQNNGV. V was clipped by 5 bases and J by 4 bases; unmatched bases: 12. This clonotype was counted a few times. The antigen is unknown. The sequencing input was blood. The chain couples TRBV11-2 to TRBJ2-1, with 12 bases identical to TRBD1. The sequence was obtained from a woman aged 25 to 39 in good health. CDR3 sequence (DNA): TGTGCCAGCAGCCCCGCTGGGACAGGGGGCCCCCGGTACAATGAGCAGTTCTTC. The encoded protein is CASSPAGTGGPRYNEQFF.